This is a list of T cell receptor beta chains from one sample in a study of CD8 T cells in ankylosing spondylitis. TCRdb fed the 5' RACE reads into MiXCR, producing one record per CDR3 protein. The sample yields some 200,000 distinct CDR3 sequences, 13% seen once. The specimen sequenced was blood, either unsorted or a sorted T cell fraction (not recorded which). These receptors were obtained from a male donor with ankylosing spondylitis or in good health (not recorded which). Both conserved end residues are part of each CDR3. Fields, in order: J gene, D gene, V gene, CDR3 protein. D genes are given only for firm matches.

J: TRBJ2-3; D: -; V: TRBV13; CDR3: CASSLIGDTQYF
J: TRBJ2-3; D: -; V: TRBV6-2/TRBV6-3; CDR3: CASSYNAEVWTVFSTDTQYF
J: TRBJ2-2; D: -; V: TRBV12-3/TRBV12-4; CDR3: CASRNTGELFF
J: TRBJ2-1; D: TRBD2; V: TRBV20-1; CDR3: CSASQRERKDEQFF
J: TRBJ2-5; D: -; V: TRBV5-6; CDR3: CASSLAGWETQYF
J: TRBJ2-1; D: -; V: TRBV29-1; CDR3: CSVEGLKGRGRLLDVLNEQFF
J: TRBJ2-5; D: -; V: TRBV6-5; CDR3: CASSYSGVSQETQYF
J: TRBJ2-1; D: -; V: TRBV6-2/TRBV6-3; CDR3: CARGGGQEYNEQFF
J: TRBJ2-7; D: -; V: TRBV5-1; CDR3: CASSLESPLDEQYF
J: TRBJ2-2; D: -; V: TRBV12-3/TRBV12-4; CDR3: CASSLGDIGGELFF
J: TRBJ2-3; D: -; V: TRBV6-1; CDR3: CASSLSAGSTDTQYF
J: TRBJ1-1; D: -; V: TRBV6-1; CDR3: CASSEASGFSNTEAFF
J: TRBJ2-7; D: TRBD1; V: TRBV5-1; CDR3: CASSLTPTDRVREQYF
J: TRBJ1-1; D: -; V: TRBV29-1; CDR3: CSVGSTEAFF
J: TRBJ2-1; D: -; V: TRBV12-3/TRBV12-4; CDR3: CASSLGGWAVDEQFF
J: TRBJ1-1; D: -; V: TRBV6-5; CDR3: CASSYGGRSTEAFF
J: TRBJ1-1; D: TRBD1; V: TRBV6-1; CDR3: CASNRGWAEAFF
J: TRBJ2-3; D: TRBD2; V: TRBV10-2; CDR3: CASGLAKGADTQYF
J: TRBJ2-5; D: -; V: TRBV27; CDR3: CASSPLGPALWETQYF
J: TRBJ2-2; D: -; V: TRBV5-5; CDR3: CASSSSDRYTGELFF
J: TRBJ2-5; D: -; V: TRBV7-9; CDR3: CASRAGQETQYF
J: TRBJ2-3; D: -; V: TRBV5-4; CDR3: CASRQDGNTQYF
J: TRBJ1-2; D: TRBD1; V: TRBV12-3/TRBV12-4; CDR3: CASSLLGQGARNYGYTF
J: TRBJ2-2; D: -; V: TRBV5-1; CDR3: CASSLEGLAPTYTGELFF
J: TRBJ1-5; D: TRBD1; V: TRBV6-2/TRBV6-3; CDR3: CASSYWQGASNQPQHF
J: TRBJ2-5; D: -; V: TRBV29-1; CDR3: CSRYETQYF
J: TRBJ1-1; D: -; V: TRBV7-8; CDR3: CASRPTGTEAFF
J: TRBJ2-1; D: TRBD1; V: TRBV23-1; CDR3: CASSQSSTGGTCNEQFF
J: TRBJ1-3; D: -; V: TRBV7-9; CDR3: CASSLVGQGSGNTIYF
J: TRBJ2-3; D: TRBD1; V: TRBV3-1; CDR3: CASSHGTGETDTQYF
J: TRBJ2-6; D: -; V: TRBV5-1; CDR3: CASSPGVSGANVLTF
J: TRBJ2-3; D: -; V: TRBV12-3/TRBV12-4; CDR3: CASTPGGGTQYF
J: TRBJ2-2; D: -; V: TRBV20-1; CDR3: CSARPPNTGELFF
J: TRBJ2-7; D: -; V: TRBV12-3/TRBV12-4; CDR3: CASSPGSLYEQYF
J: TRBJ2-3; D: TRBD2; V: TRBV12-3/TRBV12-4; CDR3: CASSFSGGDTQYF
J: TRBJ2-3; D: -; V: TRBV10-3; CDR3: CAIASRDLSTDTQYF
J: TRBJ2-3; D: -; V: TRBV20-1; CDR3: CSGGRTEALTDTQYF
J: TRBJ2-3; D: TRBD2; V: TRBV27; CDR3: CASSLDSSGRTHTDTQYF
J: TRBJ2-6; D: -; V: TRBV4-1; CDR3: CASSHHRGFSGANVLTF
J: TRBJ2-5; D: TRBD2; V: TRBV12-3/TRBV12-4; CDR3: CASSLLAGVETQYF
J: TRBJ1-3; D: TRBD1; V: TRBV29-1; CDR3: CSVDPRGPGNTIYF
J: TRBJ2-6; D: TRBD2; V: TRBV7-9; CDR3: CASSLTGVAGPSGANVLTF
J: TRBJ2-1; D: -; V: TRBV7-2; CDR3: CASSWGQLAYNEQFF
J: TRBJ2-7; D: TRBD1; V: TRBV25-1; CDR3: CASSGLGQGKNEQYF
J: TRBJ2-7; D: -; V: TRBV4-1; CDR3: CASSQDLGAYEQYF
J: TRBJ1-2; D: -; V: TRBV4-1; CDR3: CASSQVTGSYGYTF
J: TRBJ2-7; D: -; V: TRBV19; CDR3: CASSQFGTDVYEQYF
J: TRBJ2-3; D: -; V: TRBV12-3/TRBV12-4; CDR3: CASSFGEQIGQYF
J: TRBJ2-2; D: TRBD2; V: TRBV29-1; CDR3: CSVRGLAGDGGELFF
J: TRBJ2-1; D: TRBD2; V: TRBV7-9; CDR3: CASSPPSGGLDEQFF
J: TRBJ2-7; D: TRBD1; V: TRBV9; CDR3: CASSAGTGTGAYEQYF
J: TRBJ2-2; D: -; V: TRBV7-9; CDR3: CASSSRWGELFF
J: TRBJ2-2; D: TRBD1; V: TRBV6-4; CDR3: CASSADRGGPGELFF